These 18 T cell receptor beta chains were all obtained from the same sample, sequenced in a study of regulatory T cells in long-lasting Graves disease. Noted time point: newly diagnosed GD, antithyroid drugs for less than 3 months. PBMC-derived RNA was used for the TCR library. According to the study, TCR beta libraries were built with iRepertoire HTBI primers and CDR3-region Arm-PCR. MiXCR was run by TCRdb on the multiplex PCR reads, yielding one entry per CDR3 protein. The data hold 250,000 to 300,000 distinct CDR3 sequences, with under 20% observed a single time. Separately, the same data were catalogued under a study of T cells in Graves' hyperthyroidism and ophthalmopathy.

The input for sequencing was peripheral blood mononuclear cells (PBMCs), taken at new diagnosis, from a patient treated with antithyroid drugs. The receptors here all came from a woman aged 30 to 39 with Graves disease.

This chain connects TRBV20-1 to TRBJ2-3; the match to TRBD2 covers 9 bases. V shed 0 bases, J shed 1 base, and the junction held 8 bases outside the gene matches. The CDR3 extends over 17 amino acids. CDR1 DFQATT and CDR2 SNEGSKA come from the germline V gene (reference sequence). The CDR3 nucleotides are TGCAGTGCTAGAGATTTTGGAGCGGGGGGAGGCACAGATACGCAGTATTTT. This codes for CSARDFGAGGGTDTQYF.

The table lists this clonotype with many counts. The V call is TRBV2, the J call TRBJ2-5; 8 bases map to TRBD2. The CDR3 loop spans 16 amino acids. After removal of 5 bases from V and 4 bases from J, the junction contained 12 bases not matched to a gene. The germline V gene encodes CDR1 SNHLY and CDR2 FYNNEI. This CDR3 reads CASSPPGGAQGETQYF. CDR3 nucleotides: TGTGCCAGCAGTCCGCCCGGGGGGGCGCAAGGAGAGACCCAGTACTTC.

The sample holds many counts of this clonotype. The gene calls are TRBV29-1 and TRBJ1-1; tentative D call: TRBD1 (6 bases). The CDR3 is 15 residues long. CDR1 and CDR2 (germline): SQVTM, ANQGSEA. Trimming took off 5 bases at V and 1 base at J, with 17 bases between the two ends. The CDR3 region has the DNA TGCAGCGTTCGTCCTAACAGGGCGGAGAACACTGAAGCTTTCTTT. It encodes CSVRPNRAENTEAFF.

This clonotype is a singleton in its sample. The rearrangement uses TRBV11-2 and TRBJ2-2, with TRBD2 as a possible D gene (7 bases). CDR3 size: 15 residues. With 4 bases removed from V and 7 bases from J, the gap between germline ends came to 16 bases. Germline V gene data show CDR1 as SGHAT and CDR2 as FQNNGV. In DNA, the CDR3 is TGTGCCAGCAGCTGGGGGGGGGCCTTCGGCGGGGAGCTGTTTTTT. It codes for CASSWGGAFGGELFF.

This clonotype was counted ten times or more. The chain couples TRBV11-2 to TRBJ1-6, with D unclear. This CDR3 has 13 residues. Per the germline V gene, CDR1 is SGHAT and CDR2 is FQNNGV. Trimming stripped 3 bases from V and 7 bases from J, with 7 bases between. As DNA, the CDR3 is TGTGCCAGCAGCTTGGCGGGGAATTCACCCCTCCACTTT. Translation: CASSLAGNSPLHF.

The sample holds many counts of this clonotype. The rearrangement joins TRBV5-5 to TRBJ1-5; no reliable D call. This CDR3 spans 16 amino acids. Germline-derived CDR1 and CDR2 are SGHKS and YYEKEE (reference sequence). V lost 3 bases to trimming and J lost 0 bases, with 13 bases between them. The CDR3 DNA reads as TGTGCCAGCAGCTGGAAGGAGGATTATAGCAATCAGCCCCAGCATTTT. It is translated as CASSWKEDYSNQPQHF.

This clonotype was seen at least ten times. This rearrangement joins TRBV3-1 to TRBJ2-7, with TRBD2 as a possible D gene (6 bases). Trimming removed 6 bases from V and 12 bases from J, with 18 bases in between. Germline V gene sequence: CDR1 LGHDT, CDR2 YNNKEL (reference sequence). The length of the CDR3 is 12 residues. The CDR3 region is CASRHGEARVYF. As DNA, the CDR3 is TGTGCCAGCAGACACGGGGAGGCCCGGGTGTACTTC.

In this sample, this clonotype turned up many times. The genes are TRBV2 and TRBJ2-1; 10 bases are shared with TRBD2. With V trimmed by 7 bases and J by 6 bases, 9 bases remained unmatched. The CDR3 is made up of 15 amino acids. In germline, CDR1 is SNHLY, CDR2 FYNNEI. CDR3 amino acids: CASTWSSGGSNEQFF. Written as DNA, the CDR3 is TGTGCCAGCACCTGGTCTAGCGGGGGATCCAATGAGCAGTTCTTC.

The rearrangement uses TRBV15 and TRBJ2-7; 8 bases align to TRBD2. The CDR3 runs to 17 residues. V lost 1 base, J lost 1 base, and 9 bases stayed unmatched. The germline CDR1 and CDR2 sequences are LNHNV and YYDKDF (reference sequence). CDR3 nucleotide sequence: TGTGCCACCAGCAGAGCCCTCGGGGGGGGAGGGTCCTACGAGCAGTACTTC. This translates into CATSRALGGGGSYEQYF.

This clonotype was detected ten times or more. The rearrangement links TRBV2 to TRBJ2-5; a weak D match, TRBD1 (5 bases). V gave up 2 bases and J gave up 5 bases, with 9 bases separating them. Germline CDR1 reads SNHLY; CDR2 reads FYNNEI. The CDR3 has 13 residues. The CDR3 region is CASSESRAETQYF. The CDR3 DNA follows: TGTGCCAGCAGTGAATCCAGGGCGGAGACCCAGTACTTC.

Ten or more counts support this clonotype. V is TRBV2 and J is TRBJ1-1, with 7 bases fitting TRBD1. The CDR3 is 13 amino acids. Trimming removed 2 bases from V and 7 bases from J; junction bases left unmatched: 4. Germline CDR1 reads SNHLY; CDR2 reads FYNNEI. CDR3 nucleotide sequence: TGTGCCAGCAGTGAATATCGGACAGGTGAAGCTTTCTTT. Translating gives CASSEYRTGEAFF.

As concerns this clonotype: A read error is likely, as this CDR3 ends without the conserved phenylalanine or tryptophan. V is TRBV5-1 and J is TRBJ2-3; D is uncertain. CDR1 is SGHRS and CDR2 is YFSETQ in the germline V gene. Trimming took 0 bases from V and 5 from J, leaving 7 bases between them. This CDR3 is 13 amino acids long. CDR3 nucleotides: TGCGCCAGCAGCTTGGTTCTGGGAGATACGCAGTATCTT. It encodes CASSLVLGDTQYL.

In this sample, this clonotype turned up many times. The chain joins TRBV18 to TRBJ2-7, with a tentative D call TRBD1 (6 bases). The ends were cut back, 3 bases at V and 3 bases at J, with 9 bases in the middle. CDR1 is KGHSH, CDR2 LQKENI, per germline. The CDR3 loop spans 13 amino acids. CDR3 DNA: TGTGCCAGCTCACCTTCGACAGGCTACGAGCAGTACTTC. It specifies CASSPSTGYEQYF.

This clonotype came up many times. J is TRBJ2-4 and V is TRBV4-2, with a possible D match to TRBD2 (5 bases). From germline, CDR1 is LGHNA and CDR2 YNFKEQ. With 1 base removed from V and 8 bases from J, the gap between germline ends came to 9 bases. This CDR3 region has 13 residues. As DNA, the CDR3 is TGTGCCAGCAGCCAAGGTGGGAGCGACATTCAGTACTTC. Its translation: CASSQGGSDIQYF.

The chain is built from TRBV6-1 and TRBJ2-5; 12 bases are shared with TRBD1. Trimming took 7 bases from V and 7 from J; bases not matched to a gene: 22. The CDR3 is made up of 19 amino acids. From germline, CDR1 is MNHNS and CDR2 SASEGT. The chain's CDR3 is CASTTTGQGAMLAFRTQYF. CDR3 DNA sequence: TGTGCCAGCACCACTACGGGACAGGGGGCGATGTTGGCGTTTCGGACCCAGTACTTC.

The chain couples TRBV7-8 to TRBJ2-3, with a possible D match to TRBD2 (6 bases). Germline V CDR1 and CDR2: SGHVS, FQNEAQ. This CDR3 contains 14 residues. V was shortened by 4 bases and J by 5 bases, with 13 bases between the two germline ends. The CDR3 region is CASSSGDFVDTQYF. The CDR3 coding sequence is TGTGCCAGCAGCTCTGGGGACTTCGTAGATACGCAGTATTTT.

V and J are TRBV11-2 and TRBJ2-3; the match to TRBD2 covers 7 bases. This CDR3 has 14 amino acids. With 2 bases clipped from V and 6 bases from J, the junction kept 5 bases outside the gene matches. The V gene's germline CDR1 is SGHAT and CDR2 FQNNGV. CDR3 residues: CASSLTGGPDTQYF. CDR3 sequence (DNA): TGTGCCAGCAGCTTAACGGGAGGTCCGGATACGCAGTATTTT.

In this sample, this clonotype turned up many times. This chain links TRBV12-3 or TRBV12-4 with TRBJ2-5, with D maybe TRBD1 (5 bases). This CDR3 is 14 amino acids long. V was cut by 5 bases and J by 1 base, with 11 bases left in between. In nucleotides, the CDR3 is TGTGCCAGCAGTCACCAGGGTTTCCAAGAGACCCAGTACTTC. It encodes CASSHQGFQETQYF.